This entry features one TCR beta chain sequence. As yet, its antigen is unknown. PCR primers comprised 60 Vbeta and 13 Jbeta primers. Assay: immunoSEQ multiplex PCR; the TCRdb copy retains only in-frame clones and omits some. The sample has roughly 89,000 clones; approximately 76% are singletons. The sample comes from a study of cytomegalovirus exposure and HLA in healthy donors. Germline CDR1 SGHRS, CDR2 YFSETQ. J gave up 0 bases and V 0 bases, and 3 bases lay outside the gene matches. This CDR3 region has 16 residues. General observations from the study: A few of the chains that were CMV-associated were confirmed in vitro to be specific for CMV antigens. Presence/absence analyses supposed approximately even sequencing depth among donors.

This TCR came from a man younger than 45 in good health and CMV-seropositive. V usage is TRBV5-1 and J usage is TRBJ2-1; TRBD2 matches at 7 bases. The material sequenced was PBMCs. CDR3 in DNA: TGCGCCAGCAGCTTGGCTACGGGGGGCTCCTACAATGAGCAGTTCTTC. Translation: CASSLATGGSYNEQFF.